The source of this TCR beta chain is a study of shared T cell receptors in the human thymus. The data were produced by immunoSEQ multiplex PCR, yet TCRdb's version contains in-frame clones alone and is incomplete. The repertoire consists of approximately 730,000 clones, with 75% to 90% occurring once and the leading ten covering 0.0095% to 0.013%. Germline V gives CDR1 ENHRY, CDR2 SYGVKD. CDR3 length equals 19 residues. V lost 6 bases and J lost 4; bases outside the gene matches: 19. This sample was also put to use in a study of human thymus T cells. As reported in that work: There appeared to be biased usage of V and J genes in thymic and blood repertoires.

Sequences were obtained from thymocytes. The chain is built from TRBV10-3 and TRBJ1-3, with TRBD1 identical over 9 bases. The TCR originated in a girl in the first two years of life with a congenital heart defect. For the CDR3, the DNA is TGTGCCATCAGGTCTCCCGCGGGACAGGGTACAGAGTGGGGAAACACCATATATTTT. This translates into CAIRSPAGQGTEWGNTIYF.